Listed here is a single TCR beta chain. Assay used: immunoSEQ multiplex PCR; TCRdb lists only in-frame clones, some missing. The sample contains 40,000 to 60,000 clones, roughly 83% of which appear only once. This specimen comes from a study of early stage breast cancer tumors. Study background: Average read coverage per sample was 9 to 10-fold.

Input material: blood. The TCR sequence derives from a person in their fifties with breast cancer.

The CDR3 DNA reads TGTGCCAGCACCCACGCCCCTGCCGGGGAGCTGTTTTTT. This codes for CASTHAPAGELFF. V usage is TRBV2 and J usage is TRBJ2-2, with D unclear. Germline V CDR1 and CDR2: SNHLY, FYNNEI. The V end lost 7 bases, the J end lost 6 bases, and 12 bases lay between the germline ends. CDR3 size: 13 residues. Together with reference TRBV2 and TRBJ2-2, the CDR3 gives the full variable domain: EPEVTQTPSHQVTQMGQEVILRCVPISNHLYFYWYRQILGQKVEFLVSFYNNEISEKSEIFDDQFSVERPDGSNFTLKIRSTKLEDSAMYFCASTHAPAGELFFGEGSRLTVL.